The clone carrying this T cell receptor beta chain was counted a single time. CDR3 length: 13 amino acids. V dropped 3 bases and J dropped 4; count of bases not matched to a gene: 2. Germline values: CDR1 ENHRY, CDR2 SYGVKD. Profiled with immunoSEQ multiplex PCR; TCRdb holds only in-frame clones, not every one. The sample includes about 450,000 clones, around 79% seen only once; the top ten take about 12%. These data originate in a study of shared clonotypes between healthy human individuals. Material for sequencing was PBMCs. The sequence was collected from a middle-aged woman in good health. Some clones in this sample may be carry-over from other donors' samples. The chain is built from TRBV10-3 and TRBJ1-1; 7 bases align to TRBD1. Here the CDR3 reads CAISDYRGTEAFF. In DNA form, the CDR3 reads TGTGCCATCAGTGATTACAGGGGCACTGAAGCTTTCTTT.